The following is a T cell receptor beta chain sequence with its context. Indicated time point: blood at routine non-recurrence follow-up after resection. Sequencing of whole RNA from tumor, nontumor lung or frozen PBMC involved no sorting. MiXCR, applied by TCRdb to the 5' RACE reads, yields one record per CDR3 protein. The data show roughly 120,000 distinct CDR3 sequences, about 10% seen once. The data are from a study of spatial heterogeneity in lung cancer. Sequenced here: PBMCs, sampled at follow-up. This receptor was taken from a female donor with early-stage non-small cell lung cancer.

CDR3 in DNA: TGTGCCAGCAGCCAATACAGGATACCGAACACCGGGGAGCTGTTTTTT. It yields the protein CASSQYRIPNTGELFF. The rearrangement links TRBV3-1 to TRBJ2-2; possible D gene TRBD1, 5 bases. From germline, CDR1 is LGHDT and CDR2 YNNKEL (reference sequence). V shed 2 bases and J shed 0 bases, with 10 bases lying between them. This CDR3 is 16 amino acids long.